The 7 T cell receptor beta chains in this list originate from one sample, sequenced in a study of T-cell reconstitution after alpha-beta-depleted transplantation in children. Researchers prepared the TCRbeta library using unique molecular identifiers, the study reports. TCRdb fed the PCR reads into MiXCR, producing one record per CDR3 protein. The sample has 150,000 to 200,000 distinct CDR3 sequences, 6.5% to 7.5% seen once; the top ten hold over 2.5%. The source was PBMCs from the stem cell graft donor, collected from the stem cell graft. The receptors were sampled from a human donor who donated a stem cell graft to a child with Wiskott-Aldrich syndrome.

This clonotype showed up many times. The chain uses TRBV20-1 and TRBJ1-6; a weak D match, TRBD1 (6 bases). The CDR3 totals 14 residues. Germline-derived CDR1 and CDR2 are DFQATT and SNEGSKA (reference sequence). Trimming shortened V by 2 bases and J by 7 bases, and 12 bases separated the two germline ends. The CDR3 DNA sequence: TGCAGTGCTAGACGGGACAACTCAAATTCACCCCTCCACTTT. Amino acid sequence: CSARRDNSNSPLHF.

This clonotype was counted ten times or more. The chain uses TRBV12-3 or TRBV12-4 and TRBJ2-1; a possible D gene is TRBD2 (7 bases). With 1 base removed from V and 6 bases from J, the gap between germline ends came to 13 bases. This CDR3 has 15 amino acids. The CDR3: CASSLVAGEGNEQFF. Written as DNA, the CDR3 is TGTGCCAGCAGTTTAGTAGCAGGGGAGGGCAATGAGCAGTTCTTC.

Ten or more counts support this clonotype. The rearrangement links TRBV29-1 to TRBJ2-2; D unclear. Germline values: CDR1 SQVTM, CDR2 ANQGSEA. CDR3 length: 14 residues. Trimming took 4 bases from V and 3 from J, leaving 12 bases between them. In DNA, the CDR3 is TGCAGCGTTGGGTCTGCGACGTACACCGGGGAGCTGTTTTTT. As protein: CSVGSATYTGELFF.

The chain has TRBV12-2 and TRBJ2-2; the table's TRBD1 call for D was not verified on the DNA. TRBV12-2 is marked as a pseudogene. The CDR3 totals 15 residues. The CDR3 reads CASREAGGNFGELFF. DNA of the CDR3: TGTGCTAGTCGCGAAGCGGGGGGGAATTTCGGGGAGCTGTTTTTT.

This clonotype has ten or more counts. This chain connects TRBV5-1 to TRBJ2-1; D unresolved. Germline values: CDR1 SGHRS, CDR2 YFSETQ. The V end lost 3 bases, the J end lost 2 bases, and 12 bases lay between the germline ends. This CDR3 has 15 amino acids. Here the CDR3 reads CASSSQWSAYNEQFF. The CDR3 bases are TGCGCCAGCAGCTCCCAGTGGAGTGCCTACAATGAGCAGTTCTTC.

The rearrangement joins TRBV10-2 to TRBJ1-1, with D perhaps matching TRBD1 (5 bases). The CDR3 has 13 amino acids. The germline gives CDR1 WSHSY, CDR2 SAAADI. V shed 2 bases and J shed 10 bases, with 14 bases lying between them. The CDR3 spells CASSELTGRRAFF. As DNA, the CDR3 is TGCGCCAGCAGTGAGCTTACGGGGCGGAGAGCTTTCTTT.

In its sample, this clonotype was seen many times. The V and J genes are TRBV20-1 and TRBJ2-1; 8 nucleotides match TRBD2. The V gene end was trimmed by 6 bases and the J gene end by 3 bases; junction bases not matched to a gene: 7. The CDR3 has 14 amino acids. CDR1 and CDR2 from the germline V gene are DFQATT and SNEGSKA (reference sequence). The CDR3 coding sequence is TGCAGTGCGATAGCGGGAATGTTCTACAATGAGCAGTTCTTC. Translating it yields CSAIAGMFYNEQFF.